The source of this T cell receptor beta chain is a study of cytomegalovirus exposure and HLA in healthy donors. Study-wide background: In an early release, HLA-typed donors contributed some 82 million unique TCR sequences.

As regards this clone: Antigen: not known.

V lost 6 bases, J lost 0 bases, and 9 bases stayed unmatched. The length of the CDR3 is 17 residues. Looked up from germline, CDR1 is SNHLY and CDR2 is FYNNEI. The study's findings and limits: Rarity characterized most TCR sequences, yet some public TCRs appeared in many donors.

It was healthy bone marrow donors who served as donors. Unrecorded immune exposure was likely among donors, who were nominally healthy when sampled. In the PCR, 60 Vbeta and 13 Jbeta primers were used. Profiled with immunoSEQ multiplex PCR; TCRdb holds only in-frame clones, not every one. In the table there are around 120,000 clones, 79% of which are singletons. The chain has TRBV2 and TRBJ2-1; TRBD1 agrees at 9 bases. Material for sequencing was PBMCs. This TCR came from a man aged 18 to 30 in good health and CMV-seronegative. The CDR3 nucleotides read TGTGCCAGCAGCCTCGGGACAGGGCCGAGCTCCTACAATGAGCAGTTCTTC. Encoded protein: CASSLGTGPSSYNEQFF.